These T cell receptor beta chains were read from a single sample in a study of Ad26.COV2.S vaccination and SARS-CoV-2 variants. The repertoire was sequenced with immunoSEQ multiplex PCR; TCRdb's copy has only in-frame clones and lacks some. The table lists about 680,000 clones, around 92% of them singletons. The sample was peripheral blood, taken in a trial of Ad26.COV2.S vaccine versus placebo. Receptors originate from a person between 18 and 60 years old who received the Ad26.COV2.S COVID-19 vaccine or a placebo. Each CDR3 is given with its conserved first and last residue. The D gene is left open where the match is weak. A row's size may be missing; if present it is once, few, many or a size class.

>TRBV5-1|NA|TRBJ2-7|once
CASSYGGQTYEQYF
TGCGCCAGCAGCTACGGCGGACAGACTTACGAGCAGTACTTC
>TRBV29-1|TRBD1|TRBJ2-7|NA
CSAQPRDSSYEQYF
TGCAGCGCCCAACCCCGGGACAGCTCCTACGAGCAGTACTTC
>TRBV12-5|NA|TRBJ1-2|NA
CASGLITTGTKATF
TGTGCTAGTGGTTTGATAACGACCGGGACAAAGGCCACCTTC
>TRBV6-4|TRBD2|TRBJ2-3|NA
CASSAAGTSNTDTQYF
TGTGCCAGCAGTGCCGCCGGGACTAGCAACACAGATACGCAGTATTTT
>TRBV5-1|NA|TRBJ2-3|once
CASSLEGHSTDTQYF
TGCGCCAGCAGCTTGGAAGGACACAGCACAGATACGCAGTATTTT
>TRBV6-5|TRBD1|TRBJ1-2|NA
CASSRTGEFHYGYTF
TGTGCCAGCAGTAGGACAGGGGAGTTCCACTATGGCTACACCTTC
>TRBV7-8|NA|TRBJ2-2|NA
CASSFSRVNTGELFF
TGTGCCAGCAGCTTCTCCAGAGTGAACACCGGGGAGCTGTTTTTT
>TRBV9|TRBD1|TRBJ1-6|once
CASSVAQGASYNSPLHF
TGTGCCAGCAGCGTAGCCCAGGGGGCATCCTATAATTCACCCCTCCACTTT
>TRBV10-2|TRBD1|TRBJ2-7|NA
CASMDRGMTYEQYF
TGCGCCAGCATGGACAGGGGGATGACCTACGAGCAGTACTTC
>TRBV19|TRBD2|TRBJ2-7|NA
CASSTWTPSGIAYEQYF
TGTGCCAGTAGTACCTGGACTCCTAGCGGGATCGCCTACGAGCAGTACTTC
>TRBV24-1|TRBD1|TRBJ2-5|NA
CATSETGTGAGETQYF
TGTGCCACCAGTGAAACTGGGACAGGGGCAGGGGAGACCCAGTACTTC
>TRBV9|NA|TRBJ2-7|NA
CASSPRGQREQYF
TGTGCCAGCAGCCCCCGGGGACAACGCGAGCAGTACTTC
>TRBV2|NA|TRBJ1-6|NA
CASSGHYSPLHF
TGTGCCAGCAGTGGACACTATTCACCCCTCCACTTT
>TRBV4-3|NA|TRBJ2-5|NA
CASSQDYSGGAEQETQYF
TGCGCCAGCAGCCAAGACTACTCCGGGGGCGCGGAACAAGAGACCCAGTACTTC
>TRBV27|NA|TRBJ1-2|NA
CASSLNNAYGYTF
TGTGCCAGCAGTTTAAACAACGCCTATGGCTACACCTTC
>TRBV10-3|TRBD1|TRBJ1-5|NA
CAIQQGFNQPQHF
TGTGCCATTCAACAGGGGTTCAATCAGCCCCAGCATTTT
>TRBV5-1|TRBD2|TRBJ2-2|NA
CASSSTSGRAGELFF
TGCGCCAGCAGCTCGACTAGCGGGAGGGCCGGGGAGCTGTTTTTT
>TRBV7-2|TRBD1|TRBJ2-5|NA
CASSLGTGGEQETQYF
TGTGCCAGCAGCTTGGGGACAGGGGGGGAACAAGAGACCCAGTACTTC
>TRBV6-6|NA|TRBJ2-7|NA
CASSRDHSYEQYF
TGTGCCAGCAGTAGGGACCACTCCTACGAGCAGTACTTC
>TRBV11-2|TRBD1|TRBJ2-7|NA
CASSLGQGASEQYF
TGTGCCAGCAGCCTGGGACAGGGGGCATCCGAGCAGTACTTC
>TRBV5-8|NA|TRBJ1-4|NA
CASSLGWANGKLFF
TGTGCCAGCAGCTTGGGCTGGGCAAATGGAAAACTGTTTTTT
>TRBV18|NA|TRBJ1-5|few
CASSPELGSGNQPQHF
TGTGCCAGCTCACCAGAGCTAGGTAGTGGGAATCAGCCCCAGCATTTT
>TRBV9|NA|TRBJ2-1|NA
CASSVGISPISSYNEQFF
TGTGCCAGCAGCGTAGGCATATCCCCGATAAGCTCCTACAATGAGCAGTTCTTC
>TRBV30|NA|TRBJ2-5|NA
CACSLAGQGETQYF
TGTGCCTGTTCTCTGGCGGGTCAGGGAGAGACCCAGTACTTC
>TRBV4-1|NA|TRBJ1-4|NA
CASSQVFSPGNEKLFF
TGCGCCAGCAGCCAAGTCTTTTCCCCGGGAAATGAAAAACTGTTTTTT
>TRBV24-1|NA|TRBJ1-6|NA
CADNEGRGLPADSSYNSPLHF
TGTGCCGACAACGAAGGCAGGGGTCTTCCCGCCGACAGCTCCTATAATTCACCCCTCCACTTT
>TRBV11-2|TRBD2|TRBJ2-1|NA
CASSLEGSGGAGSYNEQFF
TGTGCCAGCAGCTTAGAAGGGAGCGGGGGGGCCGGTTCCTACAATGAGCAGTTCTTC
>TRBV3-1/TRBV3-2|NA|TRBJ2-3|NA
CASSPLGTQVMYF
TGTGCCAGCAGCCCCCTCGGGACTCAAGTTATGTATTTT
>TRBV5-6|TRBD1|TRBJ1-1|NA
CASSNRGPTEAFF
TGTGCCAGCAGTAACAGGGGGCCCACTGAAGCTTTCTTT
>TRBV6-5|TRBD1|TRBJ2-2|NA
CASSYRGRIPGELFF
TGTGCCAGCAGTTACAGGGGGCGGATTCCCGGGGAGCTGTTTTTT
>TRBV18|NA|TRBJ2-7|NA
CASSPGAGEAYEQYF
TGTGCCAGCTCACCTGGGGCAGGGGAGGCCTACGAGCAGTACTTC
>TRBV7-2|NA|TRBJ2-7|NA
CASSLVQVANEQYF
TGTGCCAGCAGCTTAGTCCAGGTTGCGAACGAGCAGTACTTC
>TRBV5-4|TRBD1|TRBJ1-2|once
CASSLASGTVRGYTF
TGTGCCAGCAGCTTGGCGAGCGGGACAGTGAGAGGCTACACCTTC
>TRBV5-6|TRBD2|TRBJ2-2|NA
CASSLGREFGELFF
TGTGCCAGCAGCTTGGGGCGGGAGTTCGGGGAGCTGTTTTTT